This TCR beta chain comes out of a study of cytomegalovirus exposure and HLA in healthy donors. As for the study in general: The approximately 120 validation repertoires were produced on the same platform as the approximately 670 repertoires of the first cohort. This was reported in a later analysis.

The method was immunoSEQ multiplex PCR; TCRdb's version includes in-frame clones alone and lacks a portion of them. The data show roughly 95,000 clones, with around 85% seen just once and around 20% held by the top ten. Comments on this clone: Its antigen is still unknown.

Findings and limits, study-wide: It was reported that the classifier diagnosed cytomegalovirus status with high specificity and sensitivity in both the original and validation cohorts. In vitro assays verified that a few CMV-associated chains recognized CMV antigens specifically.

Germline loops: CDR1 SEHNR, CDR2 FQNEAQ (reference sequence). The CDR3 contains 14 residues. V was cut by 1 base and J by 5 bases, with 11 bases left in between. The donors were in the roughly 120-subject validation cohort, distinct from the 666-subject first cohort. This chain uses TRBV7-9 with TRBJ1-2; no definite D call. This receptor was taken from a man between 18 and 35 years old in good health and CMV-seropositive. The sample comprised PBMCs. The CDR3 region is CASSLGRDGYGYTF. The CDR3 DNA follows: TGTGCCAGCAGCTTAGGGCGTGACGGGTATGGCTACACCTTC.